This paragraph covers one T cell receptor beta chain sequence. This clonotype occurred many times. Its antigen is unknown. There are no base qualities to consult, and no much larger clone falls within one base. To synthesize cDNA, template-switch 5'RACE was performed with a primer carrying a 10-nucleotide random unique molecular identifier so that each TCR transcript was tagged. Every sequencing run yielded over 180 million TCR-beta sequences covering 15-18 subjects. The RNeasy kit was used to extract total RNA. TCR-beta VDJ regions were amplified with primers for the TCR constant region and the 5'RACE anchor, using the KAPA Real-time Library Amplification kit. A first PCR added sample indexes and Illumina adaptors, and a second PCR then raised library yield. After purification with Ampure beads, the TCR product of roughly 650 bp was size-selected on a 2% E-gel SizeSelection system. Before pooling, libraries had their quality checked on a Bioanalyzer, their concentration measured with Qubit, and their quantity determined with the Kapa Library Quantification kit. An Illumina HiSeq 2500 sequenced the libraries paired-end 2 x 150 bp. To increase sequence diversity, about 23-32% phiX was spiked into each library pool. From the authors' description of their analysis: Quality-filtered reads were processed with the UMI-based MiGEC pipeline, which removed over 75% of raw TCR sequences during error correction. VDJ genes were aligned to IMGT germline references, and clonotypes were defined by unique CDR3 amino acid sequence plus V-J genes. Clonal expansion, Shannon diversity and CDR3 relatedness (CalcPairwiseDistances, ClusterSamples) were evaluated with VDJtools, and phylogenetic trees were built with CLCbio workbench. Clones with at least 8 unique UMIs were defined as expanded, with this threshold being based on coefficient-of-variation modelling across technical triplicates. In TCRdb, the public reads were trimmed at Q25 with fastp and aligned with MiXCR, with productive beta chains retained. Under each unique CDR3 protein, matching rows form one entry showing the most common genes and DNA. V and J calls and clone size were set by TCRdb, not the authors. Present in this sample are about 80,000 distinct CDR3 sequences, less than 5.5% of which were seen just once. The ten biggest clones cover less than 2.5% of the sample.

Unsorted PBMC libraries were generated from 2 million PBMCs stored in RNAlater at -80 °C until RNA extraction. The multiple sclerosis patients were enrolled in a US clinical protocol that evaluated disease progression with magnetic resonance imaging. PBMCs were separated from peripheral blood using Ficoll-Hypaque density gradient centrifugation and then cryopreserved in liquid nitrogen. The sample originates from a study of neurological immune-mediated disorders (dated by TCRdb to the late 2010s). Looking at the study overall: Among the 35 or so multiple sclerosis patients, approximately 31 had relapsing-remitting MS and 3 had secondary progressive MS. The cohort comprised about 71 subjects: 15 or so HAM/TSP patients, 35 or so multiple sclerosis patients and about 20 healthy controls. Peripheral blood TCR-beta repertoires from HTLV-I-associated myelopathy (HAM/TSP) patients, multiple sclerosis patients and healthy controls were compared by UMI-based sequencing. The approximately 110 TCR-beta libraries included longitudinal samples, technical triplicates and paired sorted CD4+ and CD8+ T-cell subsets alongside PBMC samples.

Results the study describes overall, beyond this receptor: Across subjects, expanded clones never shared an identical CDR3 amino acid sequence, which suggests that the TCR-beta repertoires in every group were private. In phylogenetic analysis, the repertoires of 18 of 34 MS patients grouped into a cluster of related CDR3 sequences, which suggests a possible signature at the repertoire level. The MS cluster was not associated with any clinical or MRI features, and the authors stated that larger cohorts are needed. TCR clonal expansion was greatest in HAM/TSP patients and smallest in MS patients, who ranked below even healthy controls.

From the cysteine through the phenylalanine, the CDR3 covers 14 amino acids. Just the 42-base CDR3 DNA is kept, in frame starting at base 1. CDR1 is given as DFQATT and CDR2 as SNEGSKA, both from the germline V gene (reference sequence). Between the V and J ends, shortened by 6 bases and 0 bases respectively, the junction contains 13 bases. In this chain, TRBV20-1 is recombined with TRBJ2-3; TRBD2 could be the D gene, as 6 bases match. The sequence derives from a woman in her twenties or thirties with multiple sclerosis. Sequencing input: PBMCs. CDR3 loop: CSAQEGRSTDTQYF. The bases read TGCAGTGCCCAGGAGGGCCGGAGCACAGATACGCAGTATTTT.